This passage covers 31 T cell receptor beta chains from one sample sequenced in a study of shared clonotypes between healthy human individuals. Sequencing was performed with immunoSEQ multiplex PCR; in TCRdb, only in-frame clones are kept and a portion is missing. The data contain roughly 2 million clones, more than 90% of them singletons. The specimen sequenced was naive CD4+ T cells sorted from blood. Subset in this sample: CD45RA+ positively selected. Source of these receptors: a man younger than 35 in good health.

This clone was counted between two and nine times. This CDR3 is also generated by other DNA sequences in the sample. The rearrangement joins TRBV10-3 to TRBJ1-1; D call uncertain. V was shortened by 2 bases and J by 0 bases, with 4 bases between the two germline ends. Germline V gene sequence: CDR1 ENHRY, CDR2 SYGVKD. CDR3 length: 13 amino acids. CDR3 DNA: TGTGCCATCAGTGAGAGTCTGAACACTGAAGCTTTCTTT. Translated, it gives CAISESLNTEAFF.

This clone was seen once. The chain carries TRBV18 and TRBJ2-7, with 7 nucleotides matching TRBD2. Losses at the gene ends were 6 bases for V and 1 base for J; bases not matched to a gene: 9. The CDR3 consists of 15 residues. The V gene's germline CDR1 is KGHSH and CDR2 LQKENI. The CDR3 reads CASSPSPAGSYEQYF. The CDR3 coding sequence is TGTGCCAGCTCTCCCTCCCCAGCGGGGTCCTACGAGCAGTACTTC.

The chain has TRBV11-3 and TRBJ2-7; 7 bases are a match to TRBD1. From germline, CDR1 is SGHNT and CDR2 YENEEA. V was pared by 2 bases and J by 4 bases, with 5 bases of the junction left unmatched. The CDR3 runs to 14 residues. The CDR3 sequence: CASSLNRGRYEQYF. The CDR3 DNA sequence: TGTGCCAGCAGCTTAAACAGGGGCAGGTACGAGCAGTACTTC. The full variable domain, in which reference TRBV11-3 and TRBJ2-7 provide the parts outside the CDR3, is EAGVVQSPRYKIIEKKQPVAFWCNPISGHNTLYWYLQNLGQGPELLIRYENEEAVDDSQLPKDRFSAERLKGVDSTLKIQPAELGDSAVYLCASSLNRGRYEQYFGPGTRLTVT.

V and J are TRBV6-5 and TRBJ1-6; 7 nucleotides align to TRBD1. Germline V gives CDR1 MNHEY, CDR2 SVGAGI. V trimming: 5 bases; J trimming: 7 bases; junction bases outside the gene matches: 5. The CDR3 runs 14 residues. CDR3 loop: CASSRGQLNSPLHF. Written as DNA, the CDR3 is TGTGCCAGCAGTAGGGGACAGTTGAATTCACCCCTCCACTTT.

This clone was detected once. The sample carries other DNA sequences with the same CDR3. This CDR3 is CASSRGQANYGYTF. For the CDR3, the DNA is TGTGCCAGCAGTCGAGGACAGGCTAACTATGGCTACACCTTC. This rearrangement joins TRBV6-5 to TRBJ1-2; 7 positions match TRBD1. This CDR3 has 14 residues. Germline-derived CDR1 and CDR2 are MNHEY and SVGAGI. V trimming: 5 bases; J trimming: 0 bases; junction bases outside the gene matches: 3.

The rearrangement uses TRBV18 and TRBJ2-3, with D possibly matching TRBD2 (6 bases). Germline V lookup: CDR1 KGHSH, CDR2 LQKENI. V lost 1 base to trimming and J lost 0 bases, with 11 bases between them. The CDR3 loop spans 16 amino acids. The DNA of the CDR3 is TGTGCCAGCTCACCACGGGTAGCGGAGAGCACAGATACGCAGTATTTT. Protein product: CASSPRVAESTDTQYF.

J is TRBJ1-5 and V is TRBV4-1; perhaps TRBD1 as D (6 bases). V lost 4 bases to trimming and J lost 8 bases, with 21 bases between them. This CDR3 contains 16 residues. The germline CDR1 and CDR2 sequences are MGHRA and YSYEKL. The chain's CDR3 is CASSPGGGAIVEPQHF. The CDR3 coding sequence is TGCGCCAGCAGCCCAGGCGGGGGCGCAATAGTCGAGCCCCAGCATTTT.

The chain links TRBV27 to TRBJ2-2, with TRBD2 matching 11 bases. Germline assignment: CDR1 MNHEY and CDR2 SMNVEV (reference sequence). V lost 5 bases to trimming and J lost 5 bases; unmatched junction nucleotides: 16. The CDR3 is 19 residues long. For the CDR3, the DNA is TGTGCCAGCAGTCCCGCCGCGGGACTAGCGGTTCCCCGAACCGGGGAGCTGTTTTTT. Translated, it gives CASSPAAGLAVPRTGELFF.

A word on this clone: Its ends do not fully match the called genes, so a read error is possible. The chain is built from TRBV6-1 and TRBJ2-1, with 10 bases aligning to TRBD2. This CDR3 has 15 amino acids. Germline V CDR1 and CDR2: MNHNS, SASEGT. The CDR3 DNA is TGTGCCAGCAGCGAAGCGGGAGGGCTAGGGAATGAGCAGTTCTTC. Its translation is CASSEAGGLGNEQFF.

This clone has only one observation. This sequence joins TRBV19 and TRBJ2-1; D possibly corresponds to TRBD1 (6 bases). Germline V gene lookup returns CDR1 LNHDA and CDR2 SQIVND (reference sequence). The CDR3 loop spans 15 amino acids. V was clipped by 4 bases and J by 5 bases, with 15 bases between them. The CDR3 DNA follows: TGTGCCAGTAGTACCAGTAGGGGGACCAACAATGAGCAGTTCTTC. Its translation is CASSTSRGTNNEQFF.

This rearrangement joins TRBV6-1 to TRBJ2-1, with 10 bases fitting TRBD1. CDR1 is MNHNS, CDR2 SASEGT, per germline. The length of the CDR3 is 15 residues. V shed 4 bases and J 3 bases; nucleotides not matched to a gene: 3. The CDR3 loop is CASSGDRGLYNEQFF. Written as DNA, the CDR3 is TGTGCCAGCAGTGGGGACAGGGGCCTCTACAATGAGCAGTTCTTC.

Regarding this clone: Other nucleotide sequences in the sample specify the same CDR3. This chain joins TRBV18 and TRBJ2-1, with 7 bases lining up with TRBD1. Germline values: CDR1 KGHSH, CDR2 LQKENI. The CDR3 is made up of 15 amino acids. The ends lost 3 bases at V and 0 bases at J; junction bases unmatched: 2. As DNA, the CDR3 is TGTGCCAGCTCACCGGGACAGAGCTCCTACAATGAGCAGTTCTTC. Protein product: CASSPGQSSYNEQFF.

As for this clone: The sample holds other DNA sequences that translate to the same CDR3. The J gene is TRBJ1-2, the V gene TRBV18; a possible D gene is TRBD1 (5 bases). This CDR3 has 13 amino acids. From germline, CDR1 is KGHSH and CDR2 LQKENI. The V end lost 3 bases, the J end lost 3 bases, and 8 bases lay between the germline ends. CDR3 sequence reads: CASSPGQDYGYTF. CDR3 DNA: TGTGCCAGCTCACCCGGACAAGACTATGGCTACACCTTC.

This chain connects TRBV18 to TRBJ2-6; maybe TRBD1 (5 bases). This CDR3 has 19 residues. V lost 2 bases and J 0 bases, leaving 17 bases between the germline ends. Per the germline V gene, CDR1 is KGHSH and CDR2 is LQKENI. The CDR3 coding sequence is TGTGCCAGCTCACCAATCGACAGCAAATCTATCTCTGGGGCCAACGTCCTGACTTTC. This codes for CASSPIDSKSISGANVLTF.

The V call is TRBV2, the J call TRBJ2-2; D gene unclear. Trimming stripped 6 bases from V and 0 bases from J, with 11 bases between. The CDR3 has 15 amino acids. Looked up from germline, CDR1 is SNHLY and CDR2 is FYNNEI. The CDR3 nucleotides are TGTGCCAGCAGCCCCGGACGGTCGAACACCGGGGAGCTGTTTTTT. Protein sequence: CASSPGRSNTGELFF.

This clone was observed a single time. The J gene is TRBJ2-2, the V gene TRBV5-1; 7 bases are shared with TRBD1. CDR3 length equals 15 residues. J was trimmed by 6 bases and V by 1 base; bases with no gene match: 6. The germline V gene encodes CDR1 SGHRS and CDR2 YFSETQ. CDR3 in amino acids: CASSLFQGVPGELFF. Written as DNA, the CDR3 is TGCGCCAGCAGCTTGTTCCAGGGGGTCCCCGGGGAGCTGTTTTTT.

This clone appeared once. This chain links TRBV15 with TRBJ2-5, with 8 nucleotides matching TRBD2. The CDR3 extends over 17 amino acids. After removal of 3 bases from V and 1 base from J, the junction contained 10 bases not matched to a gene. Per germline, CDR1 LNHNV and CDR2 YYDKDF (reference sequence). The CDR3 bases are TGTGCCACCAGCAGTCTACTAGCGGACTGGGCCCAAGAGACCCAGTACTTC. Amino acid sequence: CATSSLLADWAQETQYF. Using reference TRBV15 and TRBJ2-5 for the parts outside the CDR3, the full variable domain is DAMVIQNPRYQVTQFGKPVTLSCSQTLNHNVMYWYQQKSSQAPKLLFHYYDKDFNNEADTPDNFQSRRPNTSFCFLDIRSPGLGDTAMYLCATSSLLADWAQETQYFGPGTRLLVL.

This chain connects TRBV4-2 to TRBJ1-2; a weak D match, TRBD1 (6 bases). Trimming pared 4 bases from V and 2 bases from J, leaving 20 bases between. This CDR3 is 17 amino acids long. Germline loops: CDR1 LGHNA, CDR2 YNFKEQ. CDR3 coding DNA: TGTGCCAGCAGCCGGATCCCAAAACAGGGTCGGAACTATGGCTACACCTTC. Translating gives CASSRIPKQGRNYGYTF.

The chain uses TRBV5-1 and TRBJ2-5; 8 bases match TRBD1. V trimming: 4 bases; J trimming: 4 bases; junction bases outside the gene matches: 9. The CDR3 length is 15 residues. The V gene's germline CDR1 is SGHRS and CDR2 YFSETQ. CDR3 loop: CASSEDRGRGETQYF. The CDR3 coding sequence is TGCGCCAGCAGCGAAGACAGGGGAAGAGGAGAGACCCAGTACTTC.

The rearrangement links TRBV18 to TRBJ2-7, with a weak D call TRBD1 (6 bases). Per the germline V gene, CDR1 is KGHSH and CDR2 is LQKENI. The CDR3 spans 15 residues. Between the trimmed V and J ends, which lost 2 bases and 5 bases, there was a span of 16 bases. DNA of the CDR3: TGTGCCAGCTCACCAGGCGCACAGGGCGCGGACGAGCAGTACTTC. Amino acids: CASSPGAQGADEQYF.

The rearrangement joins TRBV11-3 to TRBJ1-6; D is undetermined. V shed 5 bases and J shed 9 bases, with 11 bases lying between them. Germline values: CDR1 SGHNT, CDR2 YENEEA. The length of the CDR3 is 13 residues. The CDR3 DNA sequence: TGTGCCAGCAGCCTGGAGCCCGGTTCACCCCTCCACTTT. Translation gives CASSLEPGSPLHF. The full variable domain, rest sourced from reference TRBV11-3 and TRBJ1-6, is EAGVVQSPRYKIIEKKQPVAFWCNPISGHNTLYWYLQNLGQGPELLIRYENEEAVDDSQLPKDRFSAERLKGVDSTLKIQPAELGDSAVYLCASSLEPGSPLHFGNGTRLTVT.

This clone was recorded only once. The chain recombines TRBV2 with TRBJ1-5, with TRBD1 as a possible D gene (5 bases). This CDR3 comprises 16 residues. Germline V gene lookup returns CDR1 SNHLY and CDR2 FYNNEI. The V end was cut by 6 bases, the J end by 0 bases, with 15 bases between. CDR3 residues: CASSEQGGYSNQPQHF. CDR3 coding DNA: TGTGCCAGCAGCGAGCAGGGCGGATATAGCAATCAGCCCCAGCATTTT.

This clone has just one count. The chain is built from TRBV7-6 and TRBJ2-1; no reliable D call. The CDR3 totals 12 residues. Looked up from germline, CDR1 is SGHVS and CDR2 is FNYEAQ. The V gene lost 5 bases and the J gene lost 3 bases, with 5 bases spanning the gap. The CDR3 DNA sequence: TGTGCCAGCAGCCCCAACTACAATGAGCAGTTCTTC. Translating it yields CASSPNYNEQFF.

This clone showed up just once. The chain combines TRBV27 with TRBJ1-2; 7 bases are shared with TRBD1. After removal of 7 bases from V and 2 bases from J, the junction contained 10 bases not matched to a gene. The CDR3 is made up of 15 amino acids. Germline V gene sequence: CDR1 MNHEY, CDR2 SMNVEV (reference sequence). The CDR3 DNA sequence: TGTGCCAGCACCCGACAGGGAAAGTCGAACTATGGCTACACCTTC. The encoded protein is CASTRQGKSNYGYTF.

This rearrangement joins TRBV9 to TRBJ2-2; 8 bases align to TRBD1. V trimming: 3 bases; J trimming: 5 bases; junction bases outside the gene matches: 3. Germline values: CDR1 SGDLS, CDR2 YYNGEE. The CDR3 loop spans 14 amino acids. CDR3 loop: CASSGQGKTGELFF. The CDR3 DNA reads as TGTGCCAGCAGCGGACAGGGGAAGACCGGGGAGCTGTTTTTT. Drawing the rest from reference TRBV9 and TRBJ2-2, the complete variable domain is DSGVTQTPKHLITATGQRVTLRCSPRSGDLSVYWYQQSLDQGLQFLIQYYNGEERAKGNILERFSAQQFPDLHSELNLSSLELGDSALYFCASSGQGKTGELFFGEGSRLTVL.

The rearrangement links TRBV6-6 to TRBJ1-6; no clear D gene. V dropped 2 bases and J dropped 5 bases, with 7 bases sitting between them. The V gene's germline CDR1 is MNHNY and CDR2 SVGAGI (reference sequence). The length of the CDR3 is 14 residues. In nucleotides, the CDR3 is TGTGCCAGCAGTTACACATGGGATAATTCACCCCTCCACTTT. Protein sequence: CASSYTWDNSPLHF.

The chain employs TRBV7-9 and TRBJ1-6; TRBD1 matches 7 bases. This CDR3 comprises 14 residues. The V segment lost 9 bases and the J segment 0 bases; nucleotides outside the gene matches: 2. Germline V lookup: CDR1 SEHNR, CDR2 FQNEAQ (reference sequence). The CDR3 DNA follows: TGTGCCAGTCGACAGGGCTCCTATAATTCACCCCTCCACTTT. Its translation is CASRQGSYNSPLHF.

CDR3 nucleotides: TGTGCCAGCAGCTTTCAAACAGCAACTAATGAAAAACTGTTTTTT. The encoded protein is CASSFQTATNEKLFF. The V gene is TRBV5-8, the J gene TRBJ1-4; D gene ambiguous. The CDR3 covers 15 residues. The germline V gene has CDR1 SGHTS and CDR2 YDEGEE. V lost 2 bases, J lost 0 bases, and 8 bases lay in between.

The chain links TRBV28 to TRBJ1-2; D uncertain. Trimming removed 2 bases at V and 4 bases at J, with 8 bases between. There are 13 residues in the CDR3. Germline V gene data show CDR1 as MDHEN and CDR2 as SYDVKM. This CDR3 is CASSLTLLYGYTF. The CDR3 DNA follows: TGTGCCAGCAGTTTAACCCTGCTCTATGGCTACACCTTC.

V gene TRBV7-9 combines with J gene TRBJ1-6; D ambiguous. The CDR3 contains 16 residues. Trimming took 2 bases from V and 0 from J, leaving 8 bases between them. The germline V gene has CDR1 SEHNR and CDR2 FQNEAQ (reference sequence). Written as DNA, the CDR3 is TGTGCCAGCAGCTTAAGTGCAGCCTCCTATAATTCACCCCTCCACTTT. Amino acid sequence: CASSLSAASYNSPLHF. The full variable domain, completed using reference TRBV7-9 and TRBJ1-6, is DTGVSQNPRHKITKRGQNVTFRCDPISEHNRLYWYRQTLGQGPEFLTYFQNEAQLEKSRLLSDRFSAERPKGSFSTLEIQRTEQGDSAMYLCASSLSAASYNSPLHFGNGTRLTVT.

The gene calls are TRBV28 and TRBJ1-2; D remains unclear. The CDR3 length is 12 residues. Germline CDR1 and CDR2: MDHEN and SYDVKM. V gave up 3 bases and J gave up 4 bases, with 6 bases separating them. The CDR3: CASSLALYGYTF. CDR3 nucleotide sequence: TGTGCCAGCAGTTTGGCCCTCTATGGCTACACCTTC.